Below, 5 T cell receptor beta chains from the same sample are listed, as sequenced in a study of T cells in Graves' hyperthyroidism and ophthalmopathy. Amplification yielded TCR beta CDR3 regions, with RNA transcripts as the source. First-round RT-PCR of the TCR CDR3 relied on the HTBI primer set. Each CDR3 protein is one row after TCRdb ran MiXCR on the multiplex PCR reads. The table has 300,000 or so distinct CDR3 sequences, 18% seen once. Sequencing was done on a sample of blood. These receptors were taken from a woman between 45 and 60 years old with Graves' hyperthyroidism.

The genes are TRBV5-1 and TRBJ2-4; D might be TRBD2 (5 bases). From germline, CDR1 is SGHRS and CDR2 YFSETQ. The CDR3 has 15 residues. Deletions cut 5 bases from V and 3 bases from J, with 15 bases between. DNA of the CDR3: TGCGCCAGCAGATTTCTACTTGAGGGCAAAAACATTCAGTACTTC. Translation gives CASRFLLEGKNIQYF. The full variable domain, rest sourced from reference TRBV5-1 and TRBJ2-4, is KAGVTQTPRYLIKTRGQQVTLSCSPISGHRSVSWYQQTPGQGLQFLFEYFSETQRNKGNFPGRFSGRQFSNSRSEMNVSTLELGDSALYLCASRFLLEGKNIQYFGAGTRLSVL.

This rearrangement joins TRBV20-1 to TRBJ2-1, with D perhaps matching TRBD2 (5 bases). This CDR3 comprises 15 residues. CDR1 and CDR2 from the germline V gene are DFQATT and SNEGSKA (reference sequence). V was pared by 6 bases and J by 1 base, with 16 bases between. CDR3 sequence reads: CSAYLNGVSYNEQFF. In DNA, the CDR3 is TGCAGTGCCTACCTTAACGGGGTATCCTACAATGAGCAGTTCTTC.

Only a few counts were recorded for this clonotype. The chain is built from TRBV3-1 and TRBJ1-5; TRBD1 agrees at 11 bases. With 4 bases clipped from V and 9 bases from J, the junction kept 5 bases outside the gene matches. The CDR3 is 14 amino acids. The V gene's germline CDR1 is LGHDT and CDR2 YNNKEL (reference sequence). This chain's CDR3 is CASSLGQGARPQHF. The CDR3 DNA reads TGTGCCAGCAGCCTAGGACAGGGGGCGCGGCCCCAGCATTTT. The full variable domain, in which reference TRBV3-1 and TRBJ1-5 provide the parts outside the CDR3, is DTAVSQTPKYLVTQMGNDKSIKCEQNLGHDTMYWYKQDSKKFLKIMFSYNNKELIINETVPNRFSPKSPDKAHLNLHINSLELGDSAVYFCASSLGQGARPQHFGDGTRLSIL.

This clonotype was recorded a few times. J is TRBJ1-5 and V is TRBV6-2 or TRBV6-3, with TRBD1 matching 7 bases. The CDR3 is made up of 16 amino acids. With V trimmed by 8 bases and J by 0 bases, 10 bases remained unmatched. Per the germline V gene, CDR1 is MNHEY and CDR2 is SVGEGT. CDR3 sequence reads: CASATDRRYSNQPQHF. For the CDR3, the DNA is TGTGCCAGCGCAACGGACAGGAGATATAGCAATCAGCCCCAGCATTTT.

This clonotype was detected once. The chain joins TRBV20-1 to TRBJ2-6, with no clear D. The CDR3 has 14 amino acids. V shed 2 bases and J shed 0 bases, with 5 bases lying between them. Germline lookup yields CDR1 DFQATT and CDR2 SNEGSKA (reference sequence). CDR3 nucleotide sequence: TGCAGTGCTAGATTGGACTCTGGGGCCAACGTCCTGACTTTC. The encoded protein is CSARLDSGANVLTF.